A selection of T cell receptor beta chains follows, all from one sample in a study of CD8 T cells in Susac syndrome. TCRdb reprocessed the immunoSEQ multiplex PCR reads with MiXCR, giving one entry per CDR3 protein. The data hold under 200,000 distinct CDR3 sequences, with 91% observed a single time. Sequencing was done on a sample of CD4+ T cells from PBMCs. These receptors all come from a human donor with Susac syndrome. Both conserved end residues are part of each CDR3. The D gene is left open where the match is weak. Size tells how often a clone was seen (once, few, many) or the class of an expanded clone, and some rows leave it out.

abundance | j_gene | d_gene | v_gene | CDR3aa | CDR3nt
. | TRBJ2-7 | . | TRBV4-1 | CASSRLGFSYEQYF | TGCGCCAGCAGCCGGCTGGGGTTCTCCTACGAGCAGTACTTC
. | TRBJ2-1 | . | TRBV20-1 | CSASGPYTILDNEQFF | TGCAGTGCTAGCGGCCCCTATACAATCCTAGACAATGAGCAGTTCTTC
few | TRBJ2-1 | . | TRBV7-2 | CASTPDPYNEQFF | TGTGCCAGCACCCCGGACCCCTACAATGAGCAGTTCTTC
. | TRBJ1-1 | . | TRBV6-4 | CASRGTPENTEAFF | TGTGCCAGCAGAGGGACACCCGAAAACACTGAAGCTTTCTTT
. | TRBJ2-3 | TRBD2 | TRBV29-1 | CSVGGLAGRTDTQYF | TGCAGCGTTGGCGGACTAGCGGGACGGACAGATACGCAGTATTTT
. | TRBJ1-1 | . | TRBV6-5 | CASGRTEMMNTEAFF | TGTGCCAGCGGACGGACAGAAATGATGAACACTGAAGCTTTCTTT
. | TRBJ2-7 | . | TRBV27 | CASSPLGQASVEQYF | TGTGCCAGCAGTCCGCTTGGTCAGGCAAGCGTCGAGCAGTACTTC
. | TRBJ2-1 | . | TRBV6-5 | CASSYAGSYNEQFF | TGTGCCAGCAGTTACGCGGGGTCCTACAATGAGCAGTTCTTC
. | TRBJ2-5 | . | TRBV21-1 | CASLYSAGPSRVTQYF | TGTGCCAGCCTTTATTCTGCGGGACCAAGTAGGGTGACCCAGTACTTC
. | TRBJ2-1 | . | TRBV29-1 | CSVASVAGNEQFF | TGCAGCGTTGCCAGCGTAGCAGGGAATGAGCAGTTCTTC
. | TRBJ1-5 | . | TRBV2 | CASSEGGGPQHF | TGTGCCAGCAGTGAAGGGGGTGGGCCCCAGCATTTT
. | TRBJ1-4 | . | TRBV7-2 | CASSWARNEKLFF | TGTGCCAGCAGCTGGGCCCGTAATGAAAAACTGTTTTTT
. | TRBJ1-1 | . | TRBV30 | CAWSHQENTEAFF | TGTGCCTGGAGTCACCAGGAAAACACTGAAGCTTTCTTT
. | TRBJ2-3 | TRBD2 | TRBV7-2 | CASSLLAGGQSDTQYF | TGTGCCAGCAGTTTACTAGCGGGGGGACAATCAGATACGCAGTATTTT
. | TRBJ2-7 | TRBD1 | TRBV18 | CASSPRDRGHGEQYF | TGTGCCAGCTCACCACGGGACAGGGGGCACGGCGAGCAGTACTTC
. | TRBJ1-4 | . | TRBV29-1 | CSVADATNEKLFF | TGCAGCGTTGCAGATGCAACTAATGAAAAACTGTTTTTT
. | TRBJ2-3 | TRBD2 | TRBV10-3 | CAISEGLAGAGADTQYF | TGTGCCATCAGTGAAGGCCTAGCGGGAGCAGGCGCAGATACGCAGTATTTT
. | TRBJ2-2 | TRBD2 | TRBV30 | CAWRLAGSGELFF | TGTGCCTGGAGACTAGCGGGGTCCGGGGAGCTGTTTTTT
. | TRBJ1-2 | . | TRBV29-1 | CSVEAARAAGGYTF | TGCAGCGTTGAAGCCGCCAGGGCTGCGGGGGGCTACACCTTC
. | TRBJ1-1 | . | TRBV3-1 | CASSQGKGLVTEAFF | TGTGCCAGCAGCCAAGGAAAGGGGTTGGTCACTGAAGCTTTCTTT
. | TRBJ1-2 | TRBD1 | TRBV27 | CASSLFPGQGHYGYTF | TGTGCCAGCAGTCTATTTCCGGGACAGGGGCACTATGGCTACACCTTC
. | TRBJ2-1 | TRBD2 | TRBV20-1 | CSALKLAGVIVRRVNEQFF | TGCAGTGCTCTAAAACTAGCGGGAGTAATCGTCCGTCGTGTCAATGAGCAGTTCTTC
. | TRBJ2-2 | . | TRBV20-1 | CSARDTGGSGELFF | TGCAGTGCTAGAGATACTGGCGGGTCCGGGGAGCTGTTTTTT
. | TRBJ1-1 | . | TRBV12-3/TRBV12-4 | CASSLMSDTEAFF | TGTGCCAGCAGTTTAATGTCGGACACTGAAGCTTTCTTT
. | TRBJ2-7 | . | TRBV2 | CASSEDRDEQYF | TGTGCCAGCAGTGAAGATAGGGACGAGCAGTACTTC
few | TRBJ2-3 | TRBD2 | TRBV7-9 | CASSLSSGSTDTQYF | TGTGCCAGCAGCTTATCTAGCGGAAGCACAGATACGCAGTATTTT
. | TRBJ1-5 | . | TRBV11-1 | CASICLCGAYSNQPQHF | TGTGCCAGCATCTGCTTATGCGGGGCGTATAGCAATCAGCCCCAGCATTTT
. | TRBJ2-1 | TRBD2 | TRBV7-6 | CASSFRSGVRGNEQFF | TGTGCCAGCAGCTTTAGGAGCGGGGTGAGGGGTAATGAGCAGTTCTTC
. | TRBJ2-2 | . | TRBV13 | CASSLVSTGELFF | TGTGCCAGCAGCTTAGTCAGCACCGGGGAGCTGTTTTTT